What follows is one T cell receptor (beta chain) and its context. This sample is drawn from a study of blood T cell repertoires in COVID-19. Study-wide context: Samples came from the United States, Italy and Spain, spanning acute and convalescent COVID-19. Sources were T cells, B-cell-depleted T cells, or PBMCs; the material itself was cDNA or gDNA.

The CDR3 totals 13 residues. Trimming stripped 5 bases from V and 8 bases from J, with 14 bases between. Germline CDR1 SGHTS, CDR2 YDEGEE. Per the authors' pipeline: Amplification of reference gene primers was used by the study to estimate nucleated cell counts. The repertoire was sequenced with immunoSEQ multiplex PCR; TCRdb's copy has only in-frame clones and lacks some. The D gene and trimming were derived from the DNA, and the V and J assignments and clone size from that table. The table records about 130,000 clones, around 86% of them present only once. The source material was peripheral blood. V gene TRBV5-8 combines with J gene TRBJ2-1; D unclear. This TCR was sampled from a woman aged 50 to 60 who had recovered from COVID-19. The chain's CDR3 is CASRISRGHEQFF. The DNA for the CDR3 is TGTGCCAGCAGGATTAGCCGCGGCCATGAGCAGTTCTTC.